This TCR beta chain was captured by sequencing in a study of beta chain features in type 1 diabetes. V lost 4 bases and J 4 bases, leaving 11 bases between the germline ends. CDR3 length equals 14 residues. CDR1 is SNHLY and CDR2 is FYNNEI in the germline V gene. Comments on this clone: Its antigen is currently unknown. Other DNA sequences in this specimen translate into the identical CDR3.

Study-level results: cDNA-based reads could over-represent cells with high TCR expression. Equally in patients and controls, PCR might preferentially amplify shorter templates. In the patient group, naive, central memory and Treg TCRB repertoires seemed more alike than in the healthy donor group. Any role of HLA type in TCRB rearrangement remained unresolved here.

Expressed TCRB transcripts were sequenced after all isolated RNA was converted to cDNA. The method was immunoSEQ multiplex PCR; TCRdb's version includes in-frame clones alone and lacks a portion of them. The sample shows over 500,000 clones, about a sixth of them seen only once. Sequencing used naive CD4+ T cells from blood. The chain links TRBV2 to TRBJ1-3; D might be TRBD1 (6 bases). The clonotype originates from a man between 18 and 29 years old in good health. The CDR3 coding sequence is TGTGCCAGCAGTGGGACAGTGGGGGGAAACACCATATATTTT. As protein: CASSGTVGGNTIYF.